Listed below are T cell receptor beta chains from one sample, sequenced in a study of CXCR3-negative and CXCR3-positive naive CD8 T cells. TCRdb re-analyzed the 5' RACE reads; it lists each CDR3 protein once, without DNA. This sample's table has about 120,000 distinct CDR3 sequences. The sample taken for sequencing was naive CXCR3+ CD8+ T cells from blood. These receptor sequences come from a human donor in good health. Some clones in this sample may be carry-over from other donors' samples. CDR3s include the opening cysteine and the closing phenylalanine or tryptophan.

CDR3aa: CASSYARLAGELFF
v_gene: TRBV6-2/TRBV6-3
j_gene: TRBJ2-2

CDR3aa: CASSYSRAETQYF
v_gene: TRBV6-5
j_gene: TRBJ2-5

CDR3aa: CASSWGSGVEQYF
v_gene: TRBV28
j_gene: TRBJ2-7

CDR3aa: CASSPESGELFF
v_gene: TRBV5-6
j_gene: TRBJ2-2

CDR3aa: CASSWAAGAYEQYF
v_gene: TRBV27
j_gene: TRBJ2-7

CDR3aa: CSARDRGIDYTF
v_gene: TRBV20-1
j_gene: TRBJ1-2

CDR3aa: CASSHASGGPYNEQFF
v_gene: TRBV4-3
j_gene: TRBJ2-1

CDR3aa: CASRGQNYNEQFF
v_gene: TRBV6-1
j_gene: TRBJ2-1

CDR3aa: CAISHPGRNYNEQFF
v_gene: TRBV10-3
j_gene: TRBJ2-1

CDR3aa: CASDSGWGNTIYF
v_gene: TRBV12-5
j_gene: TRBJ1-3

CDR3aa: CASTLRASNQPQHF
v_gene: TRBV6-2/TRBV6-3
j_gene: TRBJ1-5

CDR3aa: CASSHGGQGRLNYGYTF
v_gene: TRBV7-9
j_gene: TRBJ1-2

CDR3aa: CASTPVQANTGELFF
v_gene: TRBV7-9
j_gene: TRBJ2-2

CDR3aa: CASSVASGTGAVNTEAFF
v_gene: TRBV9
j_gene: TRBJ1-1

CDR3aa: CSAERDYGYTF
v_gene: TRBV29-1
j_gene: TRBJ1-2

CDR3aa: CASSQRMYNEQFF
v_gene: TRBV5-5
j_gene: TRBJ2-1